The T cell receptor (beta chain) under discussion was sequenced for a study of CD8+CD57+ T cells in acquired aplastic anemia. Looking at the study overall: CD4+ and CD8+ cells, once sorted, gave DNA averaging around 3.4 ug.

The TCR beta profiling, which covered VDJ combination and CDR3 sequence, was carried out using genomic DNA as the template. TCRdb analysed the reads with MiXCR anew, one entry per CDR3 protein. The sample holds 200,000 or so distinct CDR3 sequences, 64% seen once. Regarding this clonotype: Its antigen is as yet unknown.

Study observations and caveats: Both patients and controls carried the same twenty-nine CD8+ CDR3 sequences. Statistical testing detected no significant gap in CD8+ Simpson's diversity between patients and controls.

The TCR originated in a human donor with severe aplastic anemia or a healthy control (not recorded which). What was sequenced was sorted CD4+, CD8+, or CD8+CD57+ T cells (not recorded which) from PBMCs.

In DNA form, the CDR3 reads TGCAGTGCTAGAGATCGCGGAGGGAGGTTGGATTCCTACGAGCAGTACTTC. Protein product: CSARDRGGRLDSYEQYF. The chain links TRBV20-1 to TRBJ2-7; tentatively, D is TRBD2 (6 bases). The CDR3 loop spans 17 amino acids. V was shortened by 0 bases and J by 1 base, with 19 bases between the two germline ends. Germline CDR1 and CDR2: DFQATT and SNEGSKA (reference sequence).